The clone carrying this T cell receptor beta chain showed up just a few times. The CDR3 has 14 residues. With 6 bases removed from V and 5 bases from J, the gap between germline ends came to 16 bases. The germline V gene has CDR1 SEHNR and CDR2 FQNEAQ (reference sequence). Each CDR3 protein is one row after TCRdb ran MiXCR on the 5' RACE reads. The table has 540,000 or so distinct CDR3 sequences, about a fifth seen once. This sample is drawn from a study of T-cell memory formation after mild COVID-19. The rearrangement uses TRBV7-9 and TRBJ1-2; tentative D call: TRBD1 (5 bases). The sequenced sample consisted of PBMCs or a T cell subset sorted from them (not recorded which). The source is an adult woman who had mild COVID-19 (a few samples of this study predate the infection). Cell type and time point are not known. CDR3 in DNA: TGTGCCAGCAGTCCCGCCGGGCGGGGGTATGGCTACACCTTC. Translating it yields CASSPAGRGYGYTF.